This T cell receptor beta chain was obtained from a study of blood T cell repertoires in COVID-19. Study-wide background: T cells, B-cell-depleted T cells, or PBMCs supplied cDNA or gDNA.

V shed 2 bases and J 7 bases; nucleotides not matched to a gene: 5. Germline V gene lookup returns CDR1 MNHNS and CDR2 SASEGT. The CDR3 runs 13 residues. How the authors handled the data: Amplifying reference gene primers gave estimates of nucleated cell counts. Profiled with immunoSEQ multiplex PCR; TCRdb holds only in-frame clones, not every one. That table is the source of V, J and clone size, and D and trimming were worked out from the DNA. This sample has 70,000 or so clones, with roughly nine tenths found just once. The source of this sequence is a middle-aged man with acute or convalescent COVID-19. The chain has TRBV6-1 and TRBJ2-7, with 7 bases identical to TRBD1. The sequencing input was peripheral blood. This CDR3 is CASSEQQGSEQYF. In DNA form, the CDR3 reads TGTGCCAGCAGTGAACAACAGGGGAGTGAGCAGTACTTC.